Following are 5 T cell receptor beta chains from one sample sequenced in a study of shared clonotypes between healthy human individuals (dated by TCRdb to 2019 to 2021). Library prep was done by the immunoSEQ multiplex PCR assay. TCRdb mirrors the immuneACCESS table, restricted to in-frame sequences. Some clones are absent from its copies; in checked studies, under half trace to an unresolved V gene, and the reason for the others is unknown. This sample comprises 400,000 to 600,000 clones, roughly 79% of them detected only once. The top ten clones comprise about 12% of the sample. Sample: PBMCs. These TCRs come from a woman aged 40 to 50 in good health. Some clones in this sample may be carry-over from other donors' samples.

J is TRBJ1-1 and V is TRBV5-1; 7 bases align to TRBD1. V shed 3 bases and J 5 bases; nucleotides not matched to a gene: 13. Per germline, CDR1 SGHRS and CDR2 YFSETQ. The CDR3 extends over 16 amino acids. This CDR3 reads CASSYLPGQRETEAFF. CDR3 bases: TGCGCCAGCAGCTACTTACCGGGACAGAGGGAAACTGAAGCTTTCTTT.

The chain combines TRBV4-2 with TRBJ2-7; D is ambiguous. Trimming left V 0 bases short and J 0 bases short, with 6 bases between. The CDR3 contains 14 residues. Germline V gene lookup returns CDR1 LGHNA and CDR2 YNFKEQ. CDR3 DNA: TGTGCCAGCAGCCAAGAGGAAAACTCCTACGAGCAGTACTTC. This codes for CASSQEENSYEQYF.

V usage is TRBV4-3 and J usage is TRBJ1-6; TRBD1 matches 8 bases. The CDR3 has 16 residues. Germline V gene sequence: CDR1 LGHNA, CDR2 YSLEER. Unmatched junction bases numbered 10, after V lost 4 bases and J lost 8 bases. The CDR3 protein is CASSPYGQGIDSPLHF. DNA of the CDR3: TGCGCCAGCAGCCCCTACGGACAGGGAATAGATTCACCCCTCCACTTT.

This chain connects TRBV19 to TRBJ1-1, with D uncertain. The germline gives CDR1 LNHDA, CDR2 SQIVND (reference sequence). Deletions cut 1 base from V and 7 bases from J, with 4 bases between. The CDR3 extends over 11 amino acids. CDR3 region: CASSIAVEAFF. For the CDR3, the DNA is TGTGCCAGTAGTATAGCTGTTGAAGCTTTCTTT.

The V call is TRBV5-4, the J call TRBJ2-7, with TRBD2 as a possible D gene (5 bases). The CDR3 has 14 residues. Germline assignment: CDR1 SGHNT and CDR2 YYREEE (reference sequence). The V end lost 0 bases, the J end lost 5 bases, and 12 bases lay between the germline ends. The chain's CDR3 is CASSLGVGGDEQYF. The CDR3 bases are TGTGCCAGCAGCTTGGGGGTTGGAGGTGACGAGCAGTACTTC.